Given below is one T cell receptor (beta chain) in context. The germline gene is not matched at one end of the junction; a read error may be the cause. The data belong to a study of T-cell memory formation after mild COVID-19. Constant-segment-primed 5'RACE gave TCR alpha and TCR beta cDNA libraries with sample barcodes and UMIs. TCRdb re-derived calls from the 5' RACE reads in MiXCR, one entry per CDR3 protein. The sample has approximately 390,000 distinct CDR3 sequences, approximately 16% seen once. The sample taken for sequencing was PBMCs or a T cell subset sorted from them (not recorded which). The origin of this receptor is a young man who had mild COVID-19 (a few samples of this study predate the infection). Cell type and time point are not known.

The CDR3 DNA follows: TGTGCCGGCAGTTTGGTTAGCAGGGGGTACTACAATGAGCAGTTCTTC. Translating gives CAGSLVSRGYYNEQFF. The V and J genes are TRBV12-3 or TRBV12-4 and TRBJ2-1; 7 bases are a match to TRBD1. The CDR3 is 16 amino acids.